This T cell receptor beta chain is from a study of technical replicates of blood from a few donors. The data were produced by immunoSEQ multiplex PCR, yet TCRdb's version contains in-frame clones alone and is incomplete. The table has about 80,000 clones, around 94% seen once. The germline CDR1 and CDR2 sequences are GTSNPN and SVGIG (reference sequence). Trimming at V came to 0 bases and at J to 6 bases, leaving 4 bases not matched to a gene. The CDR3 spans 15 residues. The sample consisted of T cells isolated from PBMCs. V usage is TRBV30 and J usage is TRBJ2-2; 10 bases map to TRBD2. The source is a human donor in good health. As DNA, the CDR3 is TGTGCCTGGAGTGTTACTAGCGGGATGGCCGGGGAGCTGTTTTTT. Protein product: CAWSVTSGMAGELFF.